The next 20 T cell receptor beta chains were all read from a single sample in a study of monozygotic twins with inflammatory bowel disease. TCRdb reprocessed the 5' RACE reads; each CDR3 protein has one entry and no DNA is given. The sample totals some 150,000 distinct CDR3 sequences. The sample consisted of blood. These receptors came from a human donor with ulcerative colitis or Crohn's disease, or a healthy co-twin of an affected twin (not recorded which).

The chain's CDR3 is CASSLGTVNTEAFF. The chain couples TRBV5-1 to TRBJ1-1. The CDR3 length is 14 residues. CDR1 SGHRS and CDR2 YFSETQ come from the germline V gene.

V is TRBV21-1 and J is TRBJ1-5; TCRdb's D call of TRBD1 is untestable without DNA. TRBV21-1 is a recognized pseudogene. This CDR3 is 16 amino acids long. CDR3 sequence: CASSKVRGLSNQPQHF.

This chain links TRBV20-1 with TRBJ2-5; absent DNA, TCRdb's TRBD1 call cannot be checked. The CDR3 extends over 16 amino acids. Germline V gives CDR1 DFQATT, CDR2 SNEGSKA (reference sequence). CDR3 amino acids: CSATLGVTKNSETQYF.

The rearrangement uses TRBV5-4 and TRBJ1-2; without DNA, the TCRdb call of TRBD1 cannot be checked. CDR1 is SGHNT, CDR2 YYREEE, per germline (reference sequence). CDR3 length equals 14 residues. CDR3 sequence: CASSQSDRDYGYTF.

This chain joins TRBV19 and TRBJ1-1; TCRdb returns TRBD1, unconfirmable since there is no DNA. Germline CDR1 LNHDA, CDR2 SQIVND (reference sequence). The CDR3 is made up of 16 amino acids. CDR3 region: CASSHRTGPKNTEAFF.

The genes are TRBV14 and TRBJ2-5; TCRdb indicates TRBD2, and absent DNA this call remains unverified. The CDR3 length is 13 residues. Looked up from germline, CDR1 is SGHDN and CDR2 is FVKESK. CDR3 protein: CASSHQKRATQYF.

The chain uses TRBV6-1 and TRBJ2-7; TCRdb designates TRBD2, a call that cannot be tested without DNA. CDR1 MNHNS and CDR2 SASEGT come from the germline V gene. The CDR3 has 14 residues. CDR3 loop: CATSNPSGRGEQYF.

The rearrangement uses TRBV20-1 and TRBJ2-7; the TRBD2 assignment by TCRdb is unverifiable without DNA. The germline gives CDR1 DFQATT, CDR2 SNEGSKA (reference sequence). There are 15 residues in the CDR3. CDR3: CSARTPVAGSYEQYF.

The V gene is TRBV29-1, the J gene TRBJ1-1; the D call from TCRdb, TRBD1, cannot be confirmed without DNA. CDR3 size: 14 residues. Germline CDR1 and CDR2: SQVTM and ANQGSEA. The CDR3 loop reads CSVSLDRGGTEAFF.

The CDR3: CASSLEAGTLSSYNEQFF. The V and J genes are TRBV5-1 and TRBJ2-1; TCRdb picks TRBD2, but there is no DNA to check that call. The CDR3 length is 18 residues. The germline CDR1 and CDR2 sequences are SGHRS and YFSETQ.

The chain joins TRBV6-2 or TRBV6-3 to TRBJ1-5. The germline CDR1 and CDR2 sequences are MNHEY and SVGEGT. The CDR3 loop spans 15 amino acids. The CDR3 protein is CASSYMGLSNQPQHF.

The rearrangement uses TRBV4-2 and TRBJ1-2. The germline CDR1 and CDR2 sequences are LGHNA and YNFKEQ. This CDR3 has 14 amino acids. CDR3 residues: CASSQDRQGGGYTF.

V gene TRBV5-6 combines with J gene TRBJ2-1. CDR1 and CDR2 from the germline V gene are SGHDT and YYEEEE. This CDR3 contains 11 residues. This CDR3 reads CASSVASRQFF.

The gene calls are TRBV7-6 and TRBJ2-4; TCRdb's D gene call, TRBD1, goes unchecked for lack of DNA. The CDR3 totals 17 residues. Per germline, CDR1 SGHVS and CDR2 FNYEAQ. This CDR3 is CASSFLGGRQGMDIQYF. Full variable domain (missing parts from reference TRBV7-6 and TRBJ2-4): GAGVSQSPRYKVTKRGQDVALRCDPISGHVSLYWYRQALGQGPEFLTYFNYEAQQDKSGLPNDRFSAERPEGSISTLTIQRTEQRDSAMYRCASSFLGGRQGMDIQYFGAGTRLSVL.

The CDR3 here is CASSPLRTVNYGYTF. This rearrangement joins TRBV28 to TRBJ1-2; TCRdb gives TRBD1 as the D gene, but with no DNA this cannot be confirmed. Germline values: CDR1 MDHEN, CDR2 SYDVKM. There are 15 residues in the CDR3.

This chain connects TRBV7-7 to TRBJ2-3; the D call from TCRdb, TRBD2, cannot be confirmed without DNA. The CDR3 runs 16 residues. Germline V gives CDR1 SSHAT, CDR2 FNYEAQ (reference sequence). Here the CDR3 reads CASSLASGRMTDTQYF.

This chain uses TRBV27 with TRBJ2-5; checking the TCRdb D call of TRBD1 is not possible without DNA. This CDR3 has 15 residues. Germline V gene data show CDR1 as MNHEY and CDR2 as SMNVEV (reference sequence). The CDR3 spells CASSIHVRGQETQYF.

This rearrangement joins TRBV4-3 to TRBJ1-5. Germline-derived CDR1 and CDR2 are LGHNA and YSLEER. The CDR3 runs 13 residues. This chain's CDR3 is CASSQDGRAPQHF.

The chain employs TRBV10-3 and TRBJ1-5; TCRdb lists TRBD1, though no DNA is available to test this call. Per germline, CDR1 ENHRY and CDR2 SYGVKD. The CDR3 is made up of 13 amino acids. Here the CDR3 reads CAISIQGDQPQHF.

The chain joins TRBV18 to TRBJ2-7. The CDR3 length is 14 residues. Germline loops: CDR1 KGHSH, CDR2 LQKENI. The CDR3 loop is CASSPASLNYEQYF.